This is a list of T cell receptor beta chains from one sample in a study of OX40 agonist ivuxolimab in advanced cancers. The data were produced by immunoSEQ multiplex PCR, yet TCRdb's version contains in-frame clones alone and is incomplete. The data contain approximately 65,000 clones, around 85% of them singletons. The sequences come from CD4+ or CD8+ T cells sorted from blood, collected in a trial of the OX40 agonist ivuxolimab. These receptors were collected from an adult with an advanced solid tumor such as melanoma, head and neck, liver or kidney cancer. The CDR3 runs from the conserved cysteine through the conserved F or W. Fields, in order: clone size, V gene, D gene, J gene, CDR3 protein, CDR3 DNA. The D gene is left open where the match is weak. Clone size appears in some rows only: once, few, many, or a class for an expanded clone.

size: once
V: TRBV7-9
D: -
J: TRBJ2-4
CDR3: CASSLGSIQYF
DNA: TGTGCCAGCAGCTTAGGGAGCATTCAGTACTTC

size: -
V: TRBV5-6
D: TRBD2
J: TRBJ2-1
CDR3: CASSFSGGGNEQFF
DNA: TGTGCCAGCAGCTTTAGCGGGGGGGGCAATGAGCAGTTCTTC

size: -
V: TRBV5-1
D: -
J: TRBJ1-2
CDR3: CASSLESRPFGGYTF
DNA: TGCGCCAGCAGCTTGGAATCCCGGCCGTTCGGTGGCTACACCTTC

size: -
V: TRBV11-2
D: -
J: TRBJ1-1
CDR3: CASSPRTVGNTEAFF
DNA: TGTGCCAGCAGCCCCCGGACAGTAGGGAACACTGAAGCTTTCTTT

size: -
V: TRBV10-1
D: TRBD2
J: TRBJ2-1
CDR3: CASSEGTSGRYGEQFF
DNA: TGCGCCAGCAGTGAGGGGACTAGCGGACGCTACGGTGAGCAGTTCTTC

size: -
V: TRBV5-4
D: TRBD1
J: TRBJ2-1
CDR3: CASSLELTGANEQFF
DNA: TGTGCCAGCAGCTTGGAATTGACAGGGGCGAATGAGCAGTTCTTC

size: -
V: TRBV7-9
D: -
J: TRBJ2-7
CDR3: CASSLVLASEQYF
DNA: TGTGCCAGCAGCTTAGTGCTAGCTAGCGAGCAGTACTTC

size: -
V: TRBV5-4
D: -
J: TRBJ1-1
CDR3: CASSFLRGTEAFF
DNA: TGTGCCAGCAGCTTTCTCCGGGGCACTGAAGCTTTCTTT

size: -
V: TRBV5-1
D: TRBD1
J: TRBJ1-2
CDR3: CASSLGQAVGRGYGYTF
DNA: TGCGCCAGCAGCCTCGGACAGGCAGTAGGTAGGGGCTATGGCTACACCTTC

size: -
V: TRBV5-1
D: TRBD1
J: TRBJ1-1
CDR3: CASSADRGDTEAFF
DNA: TGCGCCAGCAGCGCTGACAGGGGGGACACTGAAGCTTTCTTT

size: -
V: TRBV5-4
D: TRBD1
J: TRBJ2-7
CDR3: CASSSQGAKQYF
DNA: TGTGCCAGCAGCTCCCAGGGGGCAAAACAGTACTTC

size: once
V: TRBV30
D: -
J: TRBJ2-1
CDR3: CAWRKGPGNEQFF
DNA: TGTGCCTGGAGAAAAGGACCGGGGAATGAGCAGTTCTTC

size: -
V: TRBV19
D: -
J: TRBJ2-3
CDR3: CASSPLGPADTQYF
DNA: TGTGCCAGTAGTCCTCTAGGCCCCGCAGATACGCAGTATTTT

size: -
V: TRBV18
D: TRBD1
J: TRBJ1-2
CDR3: CASSPGDRVYGYTF
DNA: TGTGCCAGCTCACCAGGGGACAGGGTCTATGGCTACACCTTC

size: -
V: TRBV23-1
D: TRBD1
J: TRBJ1-4
CDR3: CASPPQGRLFGKLFF
DNA: TGCGCCAGCCCTCCACAGGGGCGTCTGTTTGGAAAACTGTTTTTT

size: -
V: TRBV7-9
D: -
J: TRBJ2-2
CDR3: CASRVGPRDTGELFF
DNA: TGTGCCAGCAGGGTCGGGCCGCGAGACACCGGGGAGCTGTTTTTT

size: -
V: TRBV6-5
D: -
J: TRBJ1-1
CDR3: CASSYEGGTNTEAFF
DNA: TGTGCCAGCAGTTACGAGGGGGGGACGAACACTGAAGCTTTCTTT

size: -
V: TRBV5-1
D: TRBD2
J: TRBJ2-5
CDR3: CASSLIGGESETQYF
DNA: TGCGCCAGCAGCTTGATTGGGGGGGAGTCGGAGACCCAGTACTTC

size: -
V: TRBV5-4
D: TRBD1
J: TRBJ2-7
CDR3: CASSPGTGKAYEQYF
DNA: TGTGCCAGCAGCCCGGGGACAGGCAAAGCCTACGAGCAGTACTTC

size: -
V: TRBV18
D: -
J: TRBJ2-3
CDR3: CASSPRGAGNTDTQYF
DNA: TGTGCCAGCTCACCAAGGGGGGCAGGGAACACAGATACGCAGTATTTT

size: -
V: TRBV19
D: -
J: TRBJ1-3
CDR3: CASRSRGSSGNTIYF
DNA: TGTGCCAGTAGAAGCAGGGGAAGCTCTGGAAACACCATATATTTT

size: once
V: TRBV19
D: TRBD1
J: TRBJ1-5
CDR3: CATGQGMTQPQHF
DNA: TGTGCCACCGGACAGGGAATGACTCAGCCCCAGCATTTT

size: -
V: TRBV29-1
D: -
J: TRBJ1-1
CDR3: CSVGRRGTMNTEAFF
DNA: TGCAGCGTGGGGAGGCGAGGGACGATGAACACTGAAGCTTTCTTT

size: -
V: TRBV9
D: -
J: TRBJ2-2
CDR3: CASSVVGNTGELFF
DNA: TGTGCCAGCAGCGTCGTGGGAAACACCGGGGAGCTGTTTTTT

size: -
V: TRBV18
D: TRBD1
J: TRBJ2-3
CDR3: CASSRLSGQLTDTQYF
DNA: TGTGCCAGCTCACGTCTCTCGGGACAGCTCACAGATACGCAGTATTTT

size: -
V: TRBV6-5
D: -
J: TRBJ1-4
CDR3: CASSYSTARLGEKLFF
DNA: TGTGCCAGCAGTTACTCGACGGCACGACTCGGAGAAAAACTGTTTTTT

size: -
V: TRBV19
D: TRBD2
J: TRBJ2-4
CDR3: CASSIDGASGLNIQYF
DNA: TGTGCCAGTAGTATAGATGGGGCTAGCGGGTTAAACATTCAGTACTTC